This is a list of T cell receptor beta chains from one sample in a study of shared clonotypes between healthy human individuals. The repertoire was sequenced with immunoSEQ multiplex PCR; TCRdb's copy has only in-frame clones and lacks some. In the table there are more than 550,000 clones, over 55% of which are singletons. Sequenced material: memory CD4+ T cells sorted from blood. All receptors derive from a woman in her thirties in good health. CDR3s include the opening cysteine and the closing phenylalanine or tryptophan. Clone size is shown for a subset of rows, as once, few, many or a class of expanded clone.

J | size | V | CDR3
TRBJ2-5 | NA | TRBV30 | CAWSSVQETQYF
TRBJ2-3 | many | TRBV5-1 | CASSAGRDTQYF
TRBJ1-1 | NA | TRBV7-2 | CASSLVSIMNTEAFF
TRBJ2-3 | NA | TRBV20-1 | CSARDIGGSSF
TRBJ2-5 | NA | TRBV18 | CASSPLISETQYF
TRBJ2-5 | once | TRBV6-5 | CASSSSTGSETQYF
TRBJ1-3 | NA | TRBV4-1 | CASSQDFPARGTTIYF
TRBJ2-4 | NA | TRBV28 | CASSGRAQVGNIQYF
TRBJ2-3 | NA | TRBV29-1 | CSVPLGGSGDTQYF
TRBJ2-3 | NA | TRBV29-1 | CSVAPVLNTQYF
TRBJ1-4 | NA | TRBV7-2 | CASSRAGGSRNEKLFF
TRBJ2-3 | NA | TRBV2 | CASSSGRTRTDTQYF
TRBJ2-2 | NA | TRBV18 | CASSPPGGDTGELFF
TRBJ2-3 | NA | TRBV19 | CASSVRAVTDTQYF
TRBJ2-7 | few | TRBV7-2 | CASSLLADFSYEQYF
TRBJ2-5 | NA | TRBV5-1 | CASSAGGLPLEETQYF
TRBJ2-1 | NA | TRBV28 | CASSPTGGLAVGSSYNEQFF
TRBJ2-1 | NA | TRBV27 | CASSSQTPGLAAEQFF
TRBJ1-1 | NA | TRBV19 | CASSIDGRVRNTEAFF
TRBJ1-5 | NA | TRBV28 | CASSAKQGRDNQPQHF
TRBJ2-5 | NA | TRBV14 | CASSQLGKTQYF
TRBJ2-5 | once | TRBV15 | CATSRTDRDRAETQYF
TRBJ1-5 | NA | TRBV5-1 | CASSLGTAGNQPQHF
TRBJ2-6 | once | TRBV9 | CASSVGVEDVLTF
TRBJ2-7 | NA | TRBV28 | CASRYGQGEQYF
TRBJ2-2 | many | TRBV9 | CASSADRVRAGELFF
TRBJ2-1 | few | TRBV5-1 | CASSPGTSGNEQFF
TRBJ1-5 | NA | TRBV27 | CASRRTGGNQPQHF
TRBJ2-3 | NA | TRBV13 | CASSLTSGSYGTDTQYF
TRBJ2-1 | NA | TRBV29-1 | CSVDIAGIGYNEQFF
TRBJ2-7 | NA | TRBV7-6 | CASSARDISSGEQYF
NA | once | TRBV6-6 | CASSRSYEQYF
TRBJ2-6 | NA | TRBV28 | CASRDRAGTTSSGANVLTF
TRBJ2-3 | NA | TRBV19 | CASRKTSGSTDTQYF
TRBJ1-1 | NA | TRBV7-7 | CASSPTLGTEAFF
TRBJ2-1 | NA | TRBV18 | CASSPTSGRGNEQFF
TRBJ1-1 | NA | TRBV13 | CASSFLTRFTEAFF
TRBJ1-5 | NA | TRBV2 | CASSRGLGGTRDREVNQPQHF
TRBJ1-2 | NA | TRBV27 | CASSLRRVSYGYTF
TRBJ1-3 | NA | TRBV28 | CASRGTAFSGNTIYF
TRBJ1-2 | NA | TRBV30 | CAWAGGLYGYTF
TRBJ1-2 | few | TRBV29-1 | CSVAGTYGYTF
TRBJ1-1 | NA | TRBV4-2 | CASGLEGTSSFF
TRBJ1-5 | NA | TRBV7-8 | CASSLPRARQPQHF
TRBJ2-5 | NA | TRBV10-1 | CASSNLQREGRETQYF
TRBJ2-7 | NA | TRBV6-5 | CASSYSYQGAHEQYF
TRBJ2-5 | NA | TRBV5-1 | CASRLAGLLQETQYF
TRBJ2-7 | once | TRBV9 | CASSVGTGNTMPSPEQYF
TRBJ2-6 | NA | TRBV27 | CASSRGGLLPGANVLTF
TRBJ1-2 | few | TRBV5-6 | CASSFFGQGASGYTF
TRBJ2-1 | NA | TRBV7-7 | CASSLTAGTLGEQFF